This entry lists 2 T cell receptor beta chains sequenced from one sample in a study of neurological immune-mediated disorders. TCRdb fed the 5' RACE reads into MiXCR, producing one record per CDR3 protein. This table holds tens of thousands of distinct CDR3 sequences, 3.5% to 4% found once. Sequences were obtained from PBMCs. The receptors shown here come from a man aged 30-40 years with multiple sclerosis.

The table lists this clonotype with many counts. The chain carries TRBV9 and TRBJ1-1; no firm D call. V lost 2 bases to trimming and J lost 3 bases, with 11 bases between them. This CDR3 is 14 amino acids long. Germline CDR1 is SGDLS and CDR2 is YYNGEE. CDR3 coding DNA: TGTGCCAGCAGCGTCAACGGGTTTTACACTGAAGCTTTCTTT. Protein sequence: CASSVNGFYTEAFF.

This clonotype was found many times. The rearrangement links TRBV14 to TRBJ1-2; no reliable D call. CDR1 and CDR2 (germline): SGHDN, FVKESK. The CDR3 has 15 amino acids. The ends were cut back, 2 bases at V and 2 bases at J, with 12 bases in the middle. The DNA of the CDR3 is TGTGCCAGCAGCCAAATGGTCGGATCAAACTATGGCTACACCTTC. It encodes CASSQMVGSNYGYTF.